Presented here are 6 T cell receptor beta chains from one specimen sequenced in a study of HIV-infected patients and healthy controls. 400 to 550 ng RNA was reverse transcribed with alpha and beta constant-region primers. Each of the alpha and beta chains got its own library through chain-specific third strand synthesis with indices. TCRdb independently ran MiXCR on the 5' RACE reads; one entry per CDR3 protein. The sample yields 10,000 to 15,000 distinct CDR3 sequences, about 10% seen once. The repertoire came from unfractionated whole blood and reflected all unsorted peripheral T cells. Sample: blood, taken before antiretroviral therapy. The origin of the receptors is an adult with HIV infection. The donor label of this sample is uncertain.

This clonotype showed up many times. The J gene is TRBJ1-2, the V gene TRBV27; the match to TRBD1 covers 8 bases. This CDR3 has 13 amino acids. V shed 5 bases, J shed 8 bases, and the junction held 7 bases outside the gene matches. Germline CDR1 MNHEY, CDR2 SMNVEV (reference sequence). The CDR3, as DNA: TGTGCCAGCAGTCAGAACAGGGGGTTGGGCTACACCTTC. This translates into CASSQNRGLGYTF.

By share, this clonotype ranks as medium-sized. The chain uses TRBV6-5 and TRBJ2-3; 9 bases match TRBD2. Per the germline V gene, CDR1 is MNHEY and CDR2 is SVGAGI. J lost 4 bases, V lost 4 bases, and 3 bases had no gene match. The CDR3 spans 14 residues. The CDR3 here is CASSSGGRADTQYF. The CDR3 DNA reads TGTGCCAGCAGTTCAGGCGGGAGGGCAGATACGCAGTATTTT.

This clonotype was counted at least ten times. The chain carries TRBV6-5 and TRBJ2-2; D could derive from TRBD1 or TRBD2 (5 bases each). The CDR3 sequence is 15 residues long. V was shortened by 6 bases and J by 1 base, with 12 bases between the two germline ends. Germline V gene lookup returns CDR1 MNHEY and CDR2 SVGAGI. CDR3 sequence (DNA): TGTGCCAGCAGCCGGGACGGGGAGAACACCGGGGAGCTGTTTTTT. Amino acids: CASSRDGENTGELFF.

In its sample, this clonotype was seen many times. This chain connects TRBV10-1 to TRBJ2-3; D is possibly TRBD1 or TRBD2 (5 bases each). CDR1 and CDR2 (germline): WNHNN, SYGVQD (reference sequence). This CDR3 is 16 amino acids long. Trimming took 3 bases from V and 5 from J, leaving 18 bases between them. The CDR3 loop reads CASSDEFGGDQDTQYF. In DNA, the CDR3 is TGCGCCAGCAGTGATGAGTTTGGGGGTGACCAAGATACGCAGTATTTT.

Only a few counts were recorded for this clonotype. V gene TRBV18 combines with J gene TRBJ1-1; 7 bases fit TRBD1. Germline-derived CDR1 and CDR2 are KGHSH and LQKENI. There are 15 residues in the CDR3. The J segment lost 1 base and the V segment lost 5 bases, leaving 7 bases of the junction unmatched. In nucleotides, the CDR3 is TGTGCCAGCTCAAGACCGGGACAGCCGAACACTGAAGCTTTCTTT. It codes for CASSRPGQPNTEAFF. The variable domain in full, with the rest retrieved from reference TRBV18 and TRBJ1-1, is NAGVMQNPRHLVRRRGQEARLRCSPMKGHSHVYWYRQLPEEGLKFMVYLQKENIIDESGMPKERFSAEFPKEGPSILRIQQVVRGDSAAYFCASSRPGQPNTEAFFGQGTRLTVV.

The CDR3 region is CASSQEGRPGHGYTF. DNA for the CDR3: TGTGCCAGCAGCCAAGAGGGCAGACCTGGTCATGGCTACACCTTC. The genes are TRBV3-2 and TRBJ1-2. TRBV3-2 is reported as a pseudogene. The CDR3 has 15 amino acids.